The 8 T cell receptor beta chains listed next were all sequenced from one sample in a study of blood T cell repertoires in COVID-19 (dated by TCRdb to the early 2020s). The library was obtained by the immunoSEQ multiplex PCR assay. This immuneACCESS table, as held by TCRdb, lists in-frame sequences with V and J called but not all clones. Of the missing ones, under half trace to an unresolved V gene in checked studies; the others have no known cause. The sample table holds about 89,000 clones, of which roughly 80% were seen once. The ten largest clonotypes hold about 11% of the sample. The sequenced sample was peripheral blood. These receptors were taken from a woman older than 75 with acute or convalescent COVID-19.

V and J are TRBV2 and TRBJ2-3; TRBD2 agrees at 10 bases. V shed 9 bases and J 1 base; nucleotides not matched to a gene: 10. The CDR3 is 16 residues long. Germline assignment: CDR1 SNHLY and CDR2 FYNNEI. CDR3 coding DNA: TGTGCCAGTAACCTTGGGCTAGCGGGGGGCACAGATACGCAGTATTTT. Protein product: CASNLGLAGGTDTQYF.

The chain recombines TRBV15 with TRBJ2-1; possibly TRBD1 for D (6 bases). The germline CDR1 and CDR2 sequences are LNHNV and YYDKDF (reference sequence). CDR3 length equals 17 residues. Trimming took off 2 bases at V and 3 bases at J, with 17 bases between the two ends. This CDR3 reads CATSRPGWGPGYNEQFF. As DNA, the CDR3 is TGTGCCACCAGCAGACCTGGGTGGGGGCCCGGCTACAATGAGCAGTTCTTC.

V gene TRBV5-1 combines with J gene TRBJ1-2, with D possibly TRBD1 on 5 matching bases. The CDR3 has 13 amino acids. Trimming cost V 0 bases and J 7 bases, with 10 bases left between them. Germline CDR1 is SGHRS and CDR2 is YFSETQ. The CDR3 sequence: CASSLVGGRGYTF. In DNA, the CDR3 is TGCGCCAGCAGCTTGGTCGGGGGTCGTGGCTACACCTTC.

Note on this clone: The same CDR3 is also encoded by other DNA sequences in this sample. The chain has TRBV4-2 and TRBJ2-3; the match to TRBD2 covers 12 bases. Germline-derived CDR1 and CDR2 are LGHNA and YNFKEQ. V lost 4 bases, J lost 6 bases, and 8 bases stayed unmatched. The CDR3 length is 16 residues. The CDR3 loop is CASSPRLAGATDTQYF. CDR3 nucleotides: TGTGCCAGCAGCCCGAGACTAGCGGGGGCCACGGATACGCAGTATTTT.

The J gene is TRBJ2-2, the V gene TRBV4-1, with a weak D call TRBD2 (5 bases). The germline gives CDR1 MGHRA, CDR2 YSYEKL. V was trimmed by 5 bases and J by 6 bases, leaving 13 bases between them. This CDR3 comprises 14 residues. The CDR3 nucleotides read TGCGCCAGCAGCTCGATCGGGGATTCCGGGGAGCTGTTTTTT. This encodes CASSSIGDSGELFF.

The rearrangement links TRBV6-2 or TRBV6-3 to TRBJ2-7, with unresolved D. CDR3 size: 14 residues. Trimming stripped 0 bases from V and 1 base from J, with 7 bases between. Germline CDR1 MNHEY, CDR2 SVGEGT. The CDR3, as DNA: TGTGCCAGCAGTTACTCGGGCCGTTCCTACGAGCAGTACGTC. Its protein is CASSYSGRSYEQYV.

The genes are TRBV12-5 and TRBJ1-2; the match to TRBD1 covers 8 bases. V shed 1 base and J 6 bases; nucleotides not matched to a gene: 7. Germline V gene lookup returns CDR1 LGHNT and CDR2 FRNRAP. The CDR3 extends over 15 amino acids. The CDR3 DNA reads TGTGCTAGTGGTTTGGACAGGGGGAGTGTGGATGGCTACACCTTC. It codes for CASGLDRGSVDGYTF.

This chain links TRBV28 with TRBJ1-2, with D possibly being TRBD1 (6 bases). This CDR3 has 15 residues. Trimming took off 7 bases at V and 4 bases at J, with 19 bases between the two ends. CDR1 and CDR2 from the germline V gene are MDHEN and SYDVKM. The CDR3 here is CASTPGGHYFYGYTF. CDR3 sequence (DNA): TGTGCCAGCACCCCGGGGGGACATTATTTCTATGGCTACACCTTC.